Listed below are T cell receptor beta chains from one sample, sequenced in a study of T cells in Graves' hyperthyroidism and ophthalmopathy. TCRdb recomputed calls from the multiplex PCR reads with MiXCR, one row per CDR3 protein. Of about 380,000 distinct CDR3 sequences in the sample, 18% were seen once. Sequences were obtained from blood. The receptor set was obtained from a man aged 18 to 35 with Graves' ophthalmopathy. Each CDR3 is given without its conserved first and last residue.

length: 11; V: TRBV24-1; CDR3: ATRKQGDTEAF
length: 13; V: TRBV6-2/TRBV6-3; CDR3: ASSTGGEDTGELF
length: 14; V: TRBV11-2; CDR3: ASSLGFRQGAGELF
length: 13; V: TRBV5-1; CDR3: ASSPESGQTYEQY
length: 12; V: TRBV7-9; CDR3: ASSSLRVQETQY
length: 12; V: TRBV5-1; CDR3: ASSLGQTDQPQH
length: 11; V: TRBV14; CDR3: ASSPGQRGGYT
length: 11; V: TRBV6-1; CDR3: ASSERGLAGYT
length: 11; V: TRBV5-1; CDR3: ASSQGTPDTQY
length: 9; V: TRBV20-1; CDR3: SAGNTGELF
length: 12; V: TRBV2; CDR3: ASKGGTGPHEQY
length: 13; V: TRBV5-1; CDR3: ASRAGTSGYNEQF
length: 9; V: TRBV19; CDR3: ASSTYTEAF
length: 13; V: TRBV14; CDR3: ASSQVQAPTDTQY
length: 13; V: TRBV2; CDR3: ASSRNALLSYEQY
length: 11; V: TRBV5-1; CDR3: ASMGDRGYEQY
length: 12; V: TRBV19; CDR3: ASSIGGLNTEAF
length: 13; V: TRBV20-1; CDR3: SAPPAGGRHYEQY
length: 12; V: TRBV28; CDR3: ASSYPWGGYGYT
length: 13; V: TRBV20-1; CDR3: SARASVPLNSPLH
length: 12; V: TRBV7-9; CDR3: ASSSGSGGEKLF
length: 13; V: TRBV6-1; CDR3: ASRGLAGNQETQY
length: 12; V: TRBV7-9; CDR3: ASSLERRTDTQY
length: 15; V: TRBV27; CDR3: ASSEGYTSGGRDTQY
length: 12; V: TRBV5-5; CDR3: ASSTPTGKSPLH
length: 13; V: TRBV9; CDR3: ASSKTSGSADTQY
length: 12; V: TRBV7-9; CDR3: ASSLRLGSYEQY
length: 12; V: TRBV11-2; CDR3: ASSFGSMGEKLF
length: 12; V: TRBV18; CDR3: ASSGGLAGNEQF
length: 11; V: TRBV6-2/TRBV6-3; CDR3: ASTAAVGTEAF
length: 12; V: TRBV10-3; CDR3: AISETDRTYEQY
length: 13; V: TRBV11-3; CDR3: ASSFQRGGTDTQY
length: 13; V: TRBV12-3/TRBV12-4; CDR3: ASSDGAGGSYEQY
length: 13; V: TRBV27; CDR3: ASSLSGFSGNTIY
length: 13; V: TRBV12-3/TRBV12-4; CDR3: ASRPRTDSYNEQF
length: 14; V: TRBV11-2; CDR3: ASSTRGGSTNEKLF
length: 15; V: TRBV3-1; CDR3: ASSQGTSGASLFEQY
length: 11; V: TRBV18; CDR3: ASSFEGAAEAF
length: 11; V: TRBV25-1; CDR3: ASAIEHTGELF
length: 12; V: TRBV3-1; CDR3: ASSYSGNNQPQH
length: 14; V: TRBV7-9; CDR3: AKAALGTDPYNEQF
length: 12; V: TRBV10-3; CDR3: AISEGHSTDTQY
length: 12; V: TRBV19; CDR3: ATQGQGDNSPLH
length: 10; V: TRBV25-1; CDR3: ASSESRQKQY
length: 11; V: TRBV18; CDR3: ASSPVGGTEAF
length: 10; V: TRBV6-1; CDR3: ASTLGGDGYT